This T cell receptor (beta chain) was observed in a study of regulatory T cells in long-lasting Graves disease. This clonotype has a handful of counts. For TCR beta, libraries came from iRepertoire HTBI primers and Arm-PCR of CDR3 regions. One entry per CDR3 protein, called by TCRdb with MiXCR from the multiplex PCR reads. This table has 400,000 to 500,000 distinct CDR3 sequences, 16% appearing once. Deletions cut 8 bases from V and 0 bases from J, with 14 bases between. The CDR3 is 15 residues long. Germline CDR1 is MNHEY and CDR2 is SVGEGT. Time point defined: newly diagnosed GD, antithyroid drugs for less than 3 months. With RNA extracted from PBMCs as input, the TCR library was made. The sample also formed part of further work on T cells in Graves' hyperthyroidism and ophthalmopathy. That report adds: Classification by a 13 V-J model distinguished ophthalmopathy from stable hyperthyroidism.

Sequences were derived from peripheral blood mononuclear cells (PBMCs), sampled at new diagnosis, from a patient treated with antithyroid drugs. This TCR was recovered from a woman between 25 and 40 years old with Graves disease. The V and J genes are TRBV6-2 or TRBV6-3 and TRBJ2-1; the D gene is possibly TRBD1 (6 bases). The CDR3 sequence is CASVATGSSYNEQFF. The CDR3 DNA reads TGTGCCAGCGTTGCCACAGGGAGCTCCTACAATGAGCAGTTCTTC.